A single sample gave rise to the 7 T cell receptor beta chains below, sequenced in a study of blood T cell repertoires in COVID-19. Profiling relied on immunoSEQ multiplex PCR, and the TCRdb table lists in-frame clones only, not all of them. Seen here are hundreds of thousands of clones, around nine tenths observed once, and the top ten hold approximately 1.3%. Sequenced material: peripheral blood. Receptor source: an elderly man with acute or convalescent COVID-19.

This clone showed up just a few times. CDR3 amino acids: CASSEGAVGGEKLFF. The DNA of the CDR3 is TGTGCCAGCAGTGAAGGGGCCGTGGGTGGTGAAAAACTGTTTTTT. The chain joins TRBV6-1 to TRBJ1-4; no reliable D call. The CDR3 runs to 15 residues. V dropped 1 base and J dropped 7 bases, with 13 bases sitting between them. Germline assignment: CDR1 MNHNS and CDR2 SASEGT.

The rearrangement uses TRBV18 and TRBJ1-6; 8 positions match TRBD1. CDR1 is KGHSH, CDR2 LQKENI, per germline. CDR3 size: 16 residues. J gave up 8 bases and V 3 bases, and 9 bases lay outside the gene matches. DNA for the CDR3: TGTGCCAGCTCACCTGGCTCGGGACAGGTATATTCACCCCTCCACTTT. The encoded protein is CASSPGSGQVYSPLHF.

The rearrangement uses TRBV28 and TRBJ1-4; 7 positions agree with TRBD1. The CDR3 covers 17 residues. Germline CDR1 is MDHEN and CDR2 is SYDVKM. V trimming: 2 bases; J trimming: 4 bases; junction bases outside the gene matches: 10. The CDR3 region is CASSLVPRTGRNEKLFF. For the CDR3, the DNA is TGTGCCAGCAGTTTAGTACCGCGGACAGGTCGTAATGAAAAACTGTTTTTT.

The V and J genes are TRBV27 and TRBJ1-6, with D unresolved. Looked up from germline, CDR1 is MNHEY and CDR2 is SMNVEV (reference sequence). The V and J ends lost 8 bases and 0 bases respectively, with 5 bases between them. The CDR3 runs 13 residues. CDR3 DNA sequence: TGTGCCAGCGGGCGCTCCTATAATTCACCCCTCCACTTT. Its protein is CASGRSYNSPLHF.

This chain joins TRBV2 and TRBJ2-3; the match to TRBD2 covers 13 bases. Per the germline V gene, CDR1 is SNHLY and CDR2 is FYNNEI. The CDR3 has 16 amino acids. Trimming removed 6 bases from V and 4 bases from J; junction bases left unmatched: 7. The CDR3 region has the DNA TGTGCCAGCAGCCCAGGACTAGCGGGGGCCGCAGATACGCAGTATTTT. Translation gives CASSPGLAGAADTQYF.

The chain links TRBV3-1 (or the pseudogene TRBV3-2) to TRBJ1-5, with unresolved D. This CDR3 has 14 amino acids. Trimming shortened V by 1 base and J by 4 bases, and 8 bases separated the two germline ends. Germline V gives CDR1 LGHDT, CDR2 YNNKEL (reference sequence). The CDR3 protein is CASSQVQANQPQHF. The CDR3 nucleotides are TGTGCCAGCAGCCAAGTCCAGGCTAATCAGCCCCAGCATTTT.

A word on this clone: The sample has other DNA sequences that encode this CDR3 too. The J gene is TRBJ2-3, the V gene TRBV7-3, with TRBD2 as a possible D gene (7 bases). The CDR3 is 16 amino acids. Trimming cost V 5 bases and J 0 bases, with 15 bases left between them. CDR1 is SGHTA, CDR2 FQGTGA, per germline. Here the CDR3 reads CASSPLGGESTDTQYF. The CDR3 DNA reads as TGTGCCAGCAGCCCCCTAGGGGGGGAAAGCACAGATACGCAGTATTTT.